The next 31 T cell receptor beta chains were all read from a single sample in a study of shared T cell receptors in the human thymus. Here immunoSEQ multiplex PCR was the method, and the copy in TCRdb shows in-frame clones only, minus some. Of about 380,000 clones detected, over 90% appear once; the ten largest clones hold roughly 0.02%. The source material was thymocytes. The receptors derive from a human donor.

The chain combines TRBV27 with TRBJ2-3; no firm D call. The CDR3 consists of 12 residues. The V gene lost 2 bases and the J gene lost 6 bases, with 6 bases spanning the gap. Per the germline V gene, CDR1 is MNHEY and CDR2 is SMNVEV (reference sequence). The CDR3 sequence: CASSLRSDTQYF. DNA of the CDR3: TGTGCCAGCAGTTTAAGATCGGATACGCAGTATTTT.

This clone is a singleton in its sample. The rearrangement joins TRBV28 to TRBJ2-7; tentatively, D is TRBD2 (5 bases). CDR1 is MDHEN, CDR2 SYDVKM, per germline. This CDR3 is built from 15 residues. Trimming left V 1 base short and J 0 bases short, with 10 bases between. CDR3 amino acids: CASSLFGSASYEQYF. The CDR3 DNA is TGTGCCAGCAGTTTATTTGGTAGCGCCTCCTACGAGCAGTACTTC.

This chain connects TRBV9 to TRBJ2-3; D not resolved. Germline lookup yields CDR1 SGDLS and CDR2 YYNGEE. This CDR3 contains 15 residues. Trimming removed 0 bases at V and 1 base at J, with 9 bases between. Written as DNA, the CDR3 is TGTGCCAGCAGCGTAGCCGTTGGACGCACAGATACGCAGTATTTT. Translation gives CASSVAVGRTDTQYF.

The V and J genes are TRBV27 and TRBJ2-7, with TRBD2 identical over 7 bases. Trimming at V came to 6 bases and at J to 4 bases, leaving 9 bases not matched to a gene. Germline V gene sequence: CDR1 MNHEY, CDR2 SMNVEV (reference sequence). The CDR3 has 14 amino acids. DNA of the CDR3: TGTGCCAGCAGCCCCCCGGCTAGCGGTTACGAGCAGTACTTC. Translation gives CASSPPASGYEQYF.

The chain joins TRBV4-1 to TRBJ2-1; 12 bases line up with TRBD2. Germline lookup yields CDR1 MGHRA and CDR2 YSYEKL. V lost 4 bases, J lost 4 bases, and 2 bases stayed unmatched. The CDR3 length is 15 residues. CDR3 sequence reads: CASSPTSGSYNEQFF. CDR3 DNA: TGCGCCAGCAGCCCGACTAGCGGGAGTTACAATGAGCAGTTCTTC.

The genes are TRBV18 and TRBJ1-5; D might be TRBD1 (6 bases). CDR1 is KGHSH, CDR2 LQKENI, per germline. The CDR3 totals 13 residues. Trimming removed 6 bases from V and 8 bases from J, with 14 bases in between. CDR3 region: CASSSGQMEPQHF. CDR3 DNA: TGTGCCAGCTCCTCGGGACAAATGGAGCCCCAGCATTTT.

The chain recombines TRBV19 with TRBJ1-4, with D possibly being TRBD1 (6 bases). V gave up 4 bases and J gave up 0 bases, with 15 bases separating them. Germline assignment: CDR1 LNHDA and CDR2 SQIVND (reference sequence). The CDR3 consists of 17 residues. CDR3 bases: TGTGCCAGTAGTACGTGGACAGAAAGAACAACTAATGAAAAACTGTTTTTT. Translated, it gives CASSTWTERTTNEKLFF.

This clone came up once. V is TRBV7-9 and J is TRBJ1-1, with a possible D match to TRBD1 (6 bases). The CDR3 length is 18 residues. V gave up 5 bases and J gave up 3 bases, with 25 bases separating them. Germline V gene data show CDR1 as SEHNR and CDR2 as FQNEAQ (reference sequence). The CDR3, as DNA: TGTGCCAGCAGCGTAGACCCGGGACATTCCCTCCCGGACACTGAAGCTTTCTTT. It specifies CASSVDPGHSLPDTEAFF.

This chain uses TRBV25-1 with TRBJ2-2; tentatively, D is TRBD1 (6 bases). V shed 6 bases and J shed 5 bases, with 22 bases lying between them. Germline CDR1 and CDR2: MGHDK and SYGVNS. This CDR3 comprises 17 residues. Here the CDR3 DNA reads TGTGCCAGCAGCAATCCTCAGGGGAACATTGAGACCGGGGAGCTGTTTTTT. It codes for CASSNPQGNIETGELFF.

The chain carries TRBV11-2 and TRBJ2-5; possible D gene TRBD1, 6 bases. The CDR3 is 16 residues long. In germline, CDR1 is SGHAT, CDR2 FQNNGV. V lost 2 bases to trimming and J lost 0 bases, with 13 bases between them. CDR3 nucleotide sequence: TGTGCCAGCAGCTTAAGTCTGACAGGTGACCAAGAGACCCAGTACTTC. Translated: CASSLSLTGDQETQYF.

The chain carries TRBV19 and TRBJ2-2; D may match TRBD1 or TRBD2 (5 bases each). V was pared by 4 bases and J by 4 bases, with 22 bases between. This CDR3 comprises 18 residues. Germline CDR1 LNHDA, CDR2 SQIVND (reference sequence). The CDR3 is CASSNRPQALEGTGELFF. DNA of the CDR3: TGTGCCAGTAGTAATCGGCCACAGGCCCTCGAGGGCACCGGGGAGCTGTTTTTT.

V usage is TRBV6-5 and J usage is TRBJ2-4; tentative D call: TRBD1 (6 bases). Germline values: CDR1 MNHEY, CDR2 SVGAGI. V lost 4 bases to trimming and J lost 4 bases, with 8 bases between them. The CDR3 spans 13 residues. Here the CDR3 DNA reads TGTGCCAGCAGTTGGGACAAAAAAAACATTCAGTACTTC. Encoded protein: CASSWDKKNIQYF.

This chain uses TRBV28 with TRBJ2-7; tentatively, D is TRBD1 (5 bases). The CDR3 spans 13 residues. The ends were cut back, 10 bases at V and 0 bases at J, with 13 bases in the middle. Per the germline V gene, CDR1 is MDHEN and CDR2 is SYDVKM. The CDR3 reads CATLSRVSYEQYF. The CDR3 bases are TGTGCCACCCTCTCCAGGGTCTCCTACGAGCAGTACTTC. Together with reference TRBV28 and TRBJ2-7, the CDR3 gives the full variable domain: DVKVTQSSRYLVKRTGEKVFLECVQDMDHENMFWYRQDPGLGLRLIYFSYDVKMKEKGDIPEGYSVSREKKERFSLILESASTNQTSMYLCATLSRVSYEQYFGPGTRLTVT.

The chain joins TRBV11-2 to TRBJ2-4; 7 bases line up with TRBD1. The germline CDR1 and CDR2 sequences are SGHAT and FQNNGV. This CDR3 contains 16 residues. V lost 2 bases to trimming and J lost 0 bases; unmatched junction nucleotides: 4. This CDR3 is CASSLPRDRAKNIQYF. CDR3 sequence (DNA): TGTGCCAGCAGCTTACCCCGGGACAGAGCCAAAAACATTCAGTACTTC.

The chain carries TRBV28 and TRBJ1-2; D not resolved. Between the trimmed V and J ends, which lost 5 bases and 5 bases, there was a span of 12 bases. Germline CDR1 is MDHEN and CDR2 is SYDVKM. The CDR3 consists of 13 residues. The CDR3 DNA follows: TGTGCCAGCAGTCCCCAAGGTTTTTATGGCTACACCTTC. This translates into CASSPQGFYGYTF.

This sequence joins TRBV28 and TRBJ2-1; TRBD2 aligns across 14 bases. This CDR3 has 19 amino acids. Germline V gene data show CDR1 as MDHEN and CDR2 as SYDVKM. V trimming: 5 bases; J trimming: 8 bases; junction bases outside the gene matches: 17. CDR3 sequence reads: CASSRKPLGTSGRSYEQFF. The CDR3 nucleotides read TGTGCCAGCAGTCGAAAACCCCTAGGGACTAGCGGGAGATCGTATGAGCAGTTCTTC. The complete variable domain, with remaining parts taken from reference TRBV28 and TRBJ2-1, reads DVKVTQSSRYLVKRTGEKVFLECVQDMDHENMFWYRQDPGLGLRLIYFSYDVKMKEKGDIPEGYSVSREKKERFSLILESASTNQTSMYLCASSRKPLGTSGRSYEQFFGPGTRLTVL.

The chain combines TRBV19 with TRBJ2-2, with D perhaps being TRBD1 or TRBD2 (5 bases each). The germline V gene has CDR1 LNHDA and CDR2 SQIVND (reference sequence). The CDR3 sequence is 16 residues long. Trimming pared 2 bases from V and 7 bases from J, leaving 17 bases between. For the CDR3, the DNA is TGTGCCAGTAGTATACGAGGGGCCTCCTGGGACGGGGAGCTGTTTTTT. This gives the protein CASSIRGASWDGELFF.

This clone was seen a single time. The gene calls are TRBV27 and TRBJ1-5, with D unresolved. The CDR3 is 14 amino acids. V dropped 2 bases and J dropped 3 bases, with 8 bases sitting between them. Germline lookup yields CDR1 MNHEY and CDR2 SMNVEV (reference sequence). As DNA, the CDR3 is TGTGCCAGCAGTTTAGCGGCGGACAATCAGCCCCAGCATTTT. Its translation is CASSLAADNQPQHF.

This clone was counted a few times. The chain combines TRBV30 with TRBJ1-1; 7 bases map to TRBD1. The CDR3 sequence is 14 residues long. J gave up 7 bases and V 3 bases, and 11 bases lay outside the gene matches. Germline V CDR1 and CDR2: GTSNPN, SVGIG (reference sequence). The CDR3 loop reads CAWRVLQGSNEAFF. The CDR3 DNA follows: TGTGCCTGGAGGGTCTTACAGGGGAGCAATGAAGCTTTCTTT.

This chain uses TRBV10-2 with TRBJ2-1; D remains unclear. Trimming pared 5 bases from V and 4 bases from J, leaving 9 bases between. Germline assignment: CDR1 WSHSY and CDR2 SAAADI. The CDR3 sequence is 13 residues long. The DNA for the CDR3 is TGCGCCAGCAGTTTTCGGTGGTACAATGAGCAGTTCTTC. Translating it yields CASSFRWYNEQFF.

The genes are TRBV6-5 and TRBJ2-5, with unresolved D. CDR1 is MNHEY and CDR2 is SVGAGI in the germline V gene. The CDR3 runs to 11 residues. Between the trimmed V and J ends, which lost 6 bases and 1 base, there was a span of 3 bases. CDR3 sequence: CASRRQETQYF. The CDR3 bases are TGTGCCAGCAGGCGCCAAGAGACCCAGTACTTC.

CDR3 nucleotide sequence: TGTGCCAGCAGCTTAACTAGCGTAAACCCAAATGAGCAGTTCTTC. Its protein product is CASSLTSVNPNEQFF. V gene TRBV5-4 combines with J gene TRBJ2-1; 7 bases are shared with TRBD2. In germline, CDR1 is SGHNT, CDR2 YYREEE (reference sequence). The junction had 9 bases not matched to a gene; V was cut back by 2 bases and J by 7 bases. This CDR3 contains 15 residues. Full variable domain (missing parts from reference TRBV5-4 and TRBJ2-1): ETGVTQSPTHLIKTRGQQVTLRCSSQSGHNTVSWYQQALGQGPQFIFQYYREEENGRGNFPPRFSGLQFPNYSSELNVNALELDDSALYLCASSLTSVNPNEQFFGPGTRLTVL.

The V gene is TRBV20-1, the J gene TRBJ1-5, with D unclear. Germline V gives CDR1 DFQATT, CDR2 SNEGSKA (reference sequence). The CDR3 spans 10 residues. The ends were cut back, 3 bases at V and 3 bases at J, with 0 bases in the middle. The chain's CDR3 is CSASNQPQHF. The CDR3 region has the DNA TGCAGTGCTAGCAATCAGCCCCAGCATTTT.

This sequence joins TRBV5-8 and TRBJ1-1, with no clear D. CDR1 is SGHTS, CDR2 YDEGEE, per germline. CDR3 length: 14 amino acids. The V end lost 1 base, the J end lost 2 bases, and 9 bases lay between the germline ends. Written as DNA, the CDR3 is TGTGCCAGCAGCTTGAGGCGGGAAAACACTGAAGCTTTCTTT. It codes for CASSLRRENTEAFF.

This chain uses TRBV9 with TRBJ2-7, with 10 bases that match TRBD1. The J segment lost 3 bases and the V segment lost 3 bases, leaving 3 bases of the junction unmatched. CDR1 SGDLS and CDR2 YYNGEE come from the germline V gene. The CDR3 covers 14 residues. The CDR3 loop is CASSAGTGVYEQYF. DNA of the CDR3: TGTGCCAGCAGCGCCGGGACAGGGGTCTACGAGCAGTACTTC.

The table lists this clone with a count of one. V gene TRBV4-2 combines with J gene TRBJ2-7, with TRBD2 matching over 8 bases. CDR1 is LGHNA and CDR2 is YNFKEQ in the germline V gene. After removal of 4 bases from V and 1 base from J, the junction contained 6 bases not matched to a gene. This CDR3 has 15 residues. The CDR3 sequence: CASSPTSGRSYEQYF. As DNA, the CDR3 is TGTGCCAGCAGCCCTACTAGCGGTAGGTCCTACGAGCAGTACTTC.

The rearrangement joins TRBV6-5 to TRBJ2-7; the match to TRBD2 covers 10 bases. The length of the CDR3 is 16 residues. V dropped 0 bases and J dropped 2; count of bases not matched to a gene: 4. Germline CDR1 and CDR2: MNHEY and SVGAGI. CDR3: CASSYSRLAGAYEQYF. DNA of the CDR3: TGTGCCAGCAGTTACTCTAGGCTAGCGGGGGCCTACGAGCAGTACTTC.

The rearrangement links TRBV4-2 to TRBJ2-1, with D perhaps matching TRBD2 (6 bases). This CDR3 has 18 amino acids. Germline loops: CDR1 LGHNA, CDR2 YNFKEQ. V was shortened by 0 bases and J by 0 bases, with 15 bases between the two germline ends. The CDR3 is CASSQDGGSRSSYNEQFF. The CDR3 bases are TGTGCCAGCAGCCAAGATGGGGGGAGCCGGAGCTCCTACAATGAGCAGTTCTTC.

The chain carries TRBV11-2 and TRBJ2-1, with D maybe TRBD2 (7 bases). CDR1 SGHAT and CDR2 FQNNGV come from the germline V gene. The CDR3 has 15 residues. V was clipped by 5 bases and J by 2 bases, with 13 bases between them. The CDR3 bases are TGTGCCAGCAGCCGGGGAGGGGGTCCCTACAATGAGCAGTTCTTC. This gives the protein CASSRGGGPYNEQFF.

This chain links TRBV18 with TRBJ2-3, with D perhaps matching TRBD1 (5 bases). Trimming removed 1 base from V and 4 bases from J, with 12 bases in between. This CDR3 is built from 15 residues. The germline V gene encodes CDR1 KGHSH and CDR2 LQKENI. Written as DNA, the CDR3 is TGTGCCAGCTCACCACACATCAGGGTTCCAGATACGCAGTATTTT. This codes for CASSPHIRVPDTQYF.

The V call is TRBV30, the J call TRBJ2-7; 10 nucleotides agree with TRBD1. The CDR3 runs 15 residues. The V segment lost 2 bases and the J segment 6 bases; nucleotides outside the gene matches: 10. Germline lookup yields CDR1 GTSNPN and CDR2 SVGIG (reference sequence). The CDR3 DNA is TGTGCCTGGAGTAAAACCGGGACAGGGGTCGGCGAGCAGTACTTC. Its protein product is CAWSKTGTGVGEQYF.